One TCR beta chain is described in this entry. Germline V gene data show CDR1 as LNHDA and CDR2 as SQIVND (reference sequence). The CDR3 consists of 14 residues. V gave up 3 bases and J gave up 4 bases, with 12 bases separating them. The assay was immunoSEQ multiplex PCR, and TCRdb's table has in-frame clones only and misses some. Here the sample spans nearly 750,000 clones, around 70% being singletons. Healthy and HIV-negative, the adult donors had no recent acute infections or vaccinations. The sample originates from a study of shared clonotypes between healthy human individuals. Sequenced sample: memory CD4+ T cells sorted from blood. Subset meaning: CD45RA-negative fraction. The origin of this receptor is a woman younger than 45 in good health. The chain uses TRBV19 and TRBJ1-2; no clear D. CDR3 protein: CASSIFPNSYGYTF. CDR3 nucleotides: TGTGCCAGTAGTATTTTCCCCAACTCCTATGGCTACACCTTC. Full variable domain (rest looked up from reference TRBV19 and TRBJ1-2): DGGITQSPKYLFRKEGQNVTLSCEQNLNHDAMYWYRQDPGQGLRLIYYSQIVNDFQKGDIAEGYSVSREKKESFPLTVTSAQKNPTAFYLCASSIFPNSYGYTFGSGTRLTVV.